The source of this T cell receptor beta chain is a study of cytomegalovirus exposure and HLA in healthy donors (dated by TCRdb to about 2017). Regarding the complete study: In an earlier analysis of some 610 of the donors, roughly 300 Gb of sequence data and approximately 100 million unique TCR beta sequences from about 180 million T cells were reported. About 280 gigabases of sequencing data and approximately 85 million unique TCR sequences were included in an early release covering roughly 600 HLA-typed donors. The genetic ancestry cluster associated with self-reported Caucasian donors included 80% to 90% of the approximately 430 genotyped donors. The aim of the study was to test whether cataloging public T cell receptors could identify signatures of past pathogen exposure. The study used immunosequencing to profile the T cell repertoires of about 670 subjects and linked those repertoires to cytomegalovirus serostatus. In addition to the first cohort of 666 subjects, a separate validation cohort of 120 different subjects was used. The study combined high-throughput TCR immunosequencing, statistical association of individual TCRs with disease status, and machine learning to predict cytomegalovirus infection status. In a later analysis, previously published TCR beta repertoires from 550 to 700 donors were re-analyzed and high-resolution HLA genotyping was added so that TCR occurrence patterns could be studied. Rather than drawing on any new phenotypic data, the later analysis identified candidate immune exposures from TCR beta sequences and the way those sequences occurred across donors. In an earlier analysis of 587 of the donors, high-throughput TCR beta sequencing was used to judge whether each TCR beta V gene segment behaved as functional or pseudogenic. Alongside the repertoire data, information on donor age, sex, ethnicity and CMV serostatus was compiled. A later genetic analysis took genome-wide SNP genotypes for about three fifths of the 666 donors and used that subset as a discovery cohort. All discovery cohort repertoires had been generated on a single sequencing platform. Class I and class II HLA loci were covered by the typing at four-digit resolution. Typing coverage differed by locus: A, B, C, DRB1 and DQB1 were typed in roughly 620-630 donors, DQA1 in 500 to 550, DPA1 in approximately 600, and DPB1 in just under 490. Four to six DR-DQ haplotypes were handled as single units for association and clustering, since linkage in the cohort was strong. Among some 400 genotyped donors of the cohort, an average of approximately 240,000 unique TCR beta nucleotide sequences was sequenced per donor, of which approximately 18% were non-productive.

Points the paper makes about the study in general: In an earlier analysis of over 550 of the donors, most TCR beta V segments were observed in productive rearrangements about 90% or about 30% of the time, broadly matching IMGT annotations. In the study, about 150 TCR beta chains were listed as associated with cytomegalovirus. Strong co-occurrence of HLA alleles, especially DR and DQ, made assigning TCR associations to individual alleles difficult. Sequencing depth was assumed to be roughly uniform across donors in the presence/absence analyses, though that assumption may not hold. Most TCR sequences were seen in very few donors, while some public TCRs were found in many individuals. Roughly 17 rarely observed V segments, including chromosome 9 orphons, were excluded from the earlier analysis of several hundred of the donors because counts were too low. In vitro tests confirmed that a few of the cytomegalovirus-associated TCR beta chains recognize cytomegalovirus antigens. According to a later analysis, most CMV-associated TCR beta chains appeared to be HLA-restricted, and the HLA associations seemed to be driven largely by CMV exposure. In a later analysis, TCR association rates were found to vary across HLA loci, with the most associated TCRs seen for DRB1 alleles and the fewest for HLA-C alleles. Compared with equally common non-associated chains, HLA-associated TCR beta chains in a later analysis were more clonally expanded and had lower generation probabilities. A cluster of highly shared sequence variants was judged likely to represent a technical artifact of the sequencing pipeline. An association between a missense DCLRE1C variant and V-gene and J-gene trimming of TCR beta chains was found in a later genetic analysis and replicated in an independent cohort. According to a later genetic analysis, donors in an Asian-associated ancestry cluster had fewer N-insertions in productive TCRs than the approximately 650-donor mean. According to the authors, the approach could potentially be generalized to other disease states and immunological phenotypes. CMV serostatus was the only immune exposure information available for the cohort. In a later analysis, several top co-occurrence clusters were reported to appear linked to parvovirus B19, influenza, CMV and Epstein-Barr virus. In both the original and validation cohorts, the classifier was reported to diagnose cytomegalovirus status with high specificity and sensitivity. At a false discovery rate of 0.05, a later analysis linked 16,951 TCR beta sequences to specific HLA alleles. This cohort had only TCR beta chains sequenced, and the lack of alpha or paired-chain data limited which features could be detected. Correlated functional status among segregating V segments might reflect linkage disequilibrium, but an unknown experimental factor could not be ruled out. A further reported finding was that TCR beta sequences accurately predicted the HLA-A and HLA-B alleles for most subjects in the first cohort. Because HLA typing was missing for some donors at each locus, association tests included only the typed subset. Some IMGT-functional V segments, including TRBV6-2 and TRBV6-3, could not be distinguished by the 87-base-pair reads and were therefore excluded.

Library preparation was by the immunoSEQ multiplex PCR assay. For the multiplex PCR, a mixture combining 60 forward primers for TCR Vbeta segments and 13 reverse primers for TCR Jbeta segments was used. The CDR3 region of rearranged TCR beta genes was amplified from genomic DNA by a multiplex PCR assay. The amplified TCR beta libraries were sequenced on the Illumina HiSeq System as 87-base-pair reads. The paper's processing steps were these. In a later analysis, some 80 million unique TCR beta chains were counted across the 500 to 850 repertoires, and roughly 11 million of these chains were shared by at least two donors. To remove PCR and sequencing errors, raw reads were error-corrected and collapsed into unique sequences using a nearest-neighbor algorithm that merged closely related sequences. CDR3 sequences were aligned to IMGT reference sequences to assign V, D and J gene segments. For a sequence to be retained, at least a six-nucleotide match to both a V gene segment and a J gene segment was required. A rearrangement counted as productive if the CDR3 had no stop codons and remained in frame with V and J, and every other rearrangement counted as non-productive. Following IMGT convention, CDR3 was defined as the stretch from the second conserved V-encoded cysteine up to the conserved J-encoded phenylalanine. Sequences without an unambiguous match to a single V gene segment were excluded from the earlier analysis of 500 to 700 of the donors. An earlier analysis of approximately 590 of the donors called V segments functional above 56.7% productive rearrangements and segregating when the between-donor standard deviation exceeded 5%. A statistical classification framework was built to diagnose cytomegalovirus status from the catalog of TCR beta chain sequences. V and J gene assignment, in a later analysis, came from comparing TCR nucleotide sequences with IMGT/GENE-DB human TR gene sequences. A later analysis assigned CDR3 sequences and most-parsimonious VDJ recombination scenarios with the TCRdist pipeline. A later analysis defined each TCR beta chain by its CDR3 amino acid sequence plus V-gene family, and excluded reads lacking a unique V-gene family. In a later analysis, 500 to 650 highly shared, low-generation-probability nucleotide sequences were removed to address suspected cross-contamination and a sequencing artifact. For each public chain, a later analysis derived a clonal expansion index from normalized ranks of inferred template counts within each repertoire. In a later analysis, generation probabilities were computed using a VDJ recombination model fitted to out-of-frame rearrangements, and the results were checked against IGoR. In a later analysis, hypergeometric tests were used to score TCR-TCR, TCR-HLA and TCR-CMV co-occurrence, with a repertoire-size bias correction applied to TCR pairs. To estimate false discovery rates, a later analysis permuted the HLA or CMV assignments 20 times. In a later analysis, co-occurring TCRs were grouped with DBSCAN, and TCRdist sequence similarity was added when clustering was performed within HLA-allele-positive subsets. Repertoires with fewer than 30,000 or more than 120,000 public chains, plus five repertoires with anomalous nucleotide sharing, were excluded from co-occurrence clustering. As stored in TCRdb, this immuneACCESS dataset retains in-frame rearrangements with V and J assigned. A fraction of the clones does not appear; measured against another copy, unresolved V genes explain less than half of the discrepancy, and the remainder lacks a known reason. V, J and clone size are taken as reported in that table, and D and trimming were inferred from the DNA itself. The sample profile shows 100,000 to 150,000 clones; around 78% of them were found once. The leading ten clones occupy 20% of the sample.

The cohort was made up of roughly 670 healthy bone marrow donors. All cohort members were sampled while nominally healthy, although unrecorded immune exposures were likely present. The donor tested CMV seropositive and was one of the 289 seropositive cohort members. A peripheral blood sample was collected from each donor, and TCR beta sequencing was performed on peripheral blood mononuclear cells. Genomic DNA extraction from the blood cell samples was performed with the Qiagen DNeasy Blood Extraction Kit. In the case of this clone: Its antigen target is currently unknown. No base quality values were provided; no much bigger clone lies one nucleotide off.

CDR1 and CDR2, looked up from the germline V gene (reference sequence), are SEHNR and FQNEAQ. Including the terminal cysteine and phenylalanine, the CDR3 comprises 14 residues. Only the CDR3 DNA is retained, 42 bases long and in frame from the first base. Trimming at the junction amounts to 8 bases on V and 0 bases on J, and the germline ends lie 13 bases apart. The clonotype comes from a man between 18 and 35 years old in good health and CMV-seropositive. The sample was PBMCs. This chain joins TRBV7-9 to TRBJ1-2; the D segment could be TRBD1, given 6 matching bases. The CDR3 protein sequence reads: CASVGDTANYGYTF. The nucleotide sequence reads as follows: TGTGCCAGCGTCGGGGACACCGCTAACTATGGCTACACCTTC.